Listed below are T cell receptor beta chains from one sample, sequenced in a study of T cell repertoires in cytomegalovirus infection. TCRdb processed the reads anew with MiXCR; each CDR3 protein has one entry. The sample lists 300,000 to 400,000 distinct CDR3 sequences; more than 8% were seen once. Specimen: PBMCs. These receptors were obtained from a human donor in good health (CMV status not recorded). Some clones in this sample may be carry-over from other donors' samples. The CDR3 runs from the conserved cysteine through the conserved F or W. D genes are given only for firm matches. Only some rows state a clone size, as once, few, many or a class for expanded clones.

V	size	D	length	J	CDR3	DNA
TRBV18	NA	NA	14	TRBJ1-1	CASSQGFADTEAFF	TGTGCCAGCTCACAGGGTTTTGCGGACACTGAAGCTTTCTTT
TRBV7-2	many	NA	16	TRBJ1-5	CASSSFGAGNNQPQHF	TGTGCCAGCAGCTCCTTCGGGGCAGGAAACAATCAGCCCCAGCATTTT
TRBV7-9	few	NA	12	TRBJ1-1	CASLDGFTEAFF	TGTGCCAGCTTGGACGGGTTCACTGAAGCTTTCTTT
TRBV7-2	many	NA	15	TRBJ1-5	CASSLVRLDIQPQHF	TGTGCCAGCAGCTTAGTTAGGCTCGATATTCAGCCCCAGCATTTT
TRBV9	many	NA	16	TRBJ1-3	CASSPQTVVSGNTIYF	TGTGCCAGCAGCCCCCAGACCGTGGTCTCTGGAAACACCATATATTTT
TRBV12-5	NA	NA	16	TRBJ2-7	CASGFPALDSSYEQYF	TGTGCTAGTGGTTTTCCAGCCCTAGACAGCTCCTACGAGCAGTACTTC
TRBV11-2	NA	NA	14	TRBJ2-7	CASSFSRDLYEQYF	TGTGCCAGCAGCTTCTCCCGGGACTTATACGAGCAGTACTTC
TRBV7-7	few	NA	17	TRBJ2-5	CASSLGLSQGLAETQYF	TGTGCCAGCAGCTTGGGTCTCAGTCAGGGGTTGGCGGAGACCCAGTACTTC
TRBV6-5	NA	NA	15	TRBJ2-1	CASSKRVSAYNEQFF	TGTGCCAGCAGTAAGAGGGTATCGGCCTACAATGAGCAGTTCTTC
TRBV7-6	many	NA	15	TRBJ1-5	CASSLGDGSNQPQHF	TGTGCCAGCAGCTTGGGGGACGGTAGCAATCAGCCCCAGCATTTT
TRBV29-1	NA	TRBD2	14	TRBJ2-1	CSVEFAGGINEQFF	TGCAGCGTTGAGTTTGCGGGGGGGATTAATGAGCAGTTCTTC
TRBV7-9	few	TRBD2	15	TRBJ2-5	CASSSTTSSRETQYF	TGTGCCAGCAGCTCTACGACTAGCTCCAGGGAGACCCAGTACTTC
TRBV7-6	many	TRBD2	18	TRBJ2-7	CASSLGVGVAGGSYEQYF	TGTGCCAGCAGCTTAGGGGTTGGAGTAGCGGGAGGATCCTACGAGCAGTACTTC
TRBV6-8	few	NA	15	TRBJ1-6	CASSSPDITNSPLHF	TGTGCCAGCAGTTCCCCGGACATTACGAATTCACCCCTCCACTTT
TRBV10-2	NA	TRBD2	16	TRBJ2-7	CASREGTSGVAYEQYF	TGCGCCAGCAGGGAAGGGACTAGCGGCGTCGCGTACGAGCAGTACTTC
TRBV7-9	many	TRBD2	12	TRBJ2-1	CASSGGLAGVSF	TGTGCCAGCAGCGGCGGACTAGCGGGGGTCAGCTTC
TRBV6-2/TRBV6-3	few	NA	15	TRBJ2-4	CASSYSEVAKNIQYF	TGTGCCAGCAGTTACTCGGAAGTAGCCAAAAACATTCAGTACTTC
TRBV7-2	many	NA	15	TRBJ2-3	CASSSWDFEGDTQYF	TGTGCCAGCAGCTCGTGGGACTTTGAAGGAGATACGCAGTATTTT
TRBV28	many	NA	14	TRBJ1-2	CASSFVLSERGYTF	TGTGCCAGCAGTTTCGTATTATCTGAAAGGGGCTACACCTTC
TRBV29-1	NA	NA	13	TRBJ2-7	CSVEGGAVYEQYF	TGCAGCGTTGAGGGGGGGGCCGTCTACGAGCAGTACTTC
TRBV7-8	many	NA	14	TRBJ2-3	CASSLGRVTDTQYF	TGTGCCAGCAGCTTAGGACGGGTCACAGATACGCAGTATTTT
TRBV30	NA	NA	14	TRBJ2-1	CAWSRDHSYNEQFF	TGTGCCTGGAGTAGGGACCACTCCTACAATGAGCAGTTCTTC
TRBV20-1	NA	TRBD1	16	TRBJ1-4	CSASPYRGPTNEKLFF	TGCAGTGCTAGTCCCTACAGGGGGCCGACTAATGAAAAACTGTTTTTT
TRBV7-2	many	NA	15	TRBJ2-7	CASSLQGPSSYEQYF	TGTGCCAGCAGCTTACAGGGCCCATCTTCCTACGAGCAGTACTTC
TRBV20-1	few	NA	13	TRBJ1-1	CSARKVPDTEAFF	TGCAGTGCTAGGAAAGTTCCGGACACTGAAGCTTTCTTT
TRBV4-2	NA	TRBD1	16	TRBJ1-1	CASSPLGGTGDTEAFF	TGTGCCAGCAGCCCCCTGGGGGGGACAGGGGACACTGAAGCTTTCTTT
TRBV7-2	many	NA	14	TRBJ2-3	CASSPDPSTDTQYF	TGTGCCAGCAGCCCGGACCCTAGCACAGATACGCAGTATTTT
TRBV7-9	few	NA	15	TRBJ1-5	CASSLGRNGNQPQHF	TGTGCCAGCAGCTTAGGTCGTAACGGCAATCAGCCCCAGCATTTT
TRBV12-3/TRBV12-4	NA	NA	13	TRBJ2-1	CASSLNPHNEQFF	TGTGCCAGCAGTTTAAACCCCCACAATGAGCAGTTCTTC
TRBV7-2	many	TRBD2	18	TRBJ2-7	CASSLRELAGVGGYEQYF	TGTGCCAGCAGCTTGAGGGAACTAGCGGGGGTCGGGGGTTACGAGCAGTACTTC
TRBV19	many	TRBD2	18	TRBJ2-2	CASSPQRTSRGLTGELFF	TGTGCCAGTAGTCCCCAAAGGACTAGCAGAGGGCTCACCGGGGAGCTGTTTTTT
TRBV12-3/TRBV12-4	many	NA	12	TRBJ2-2	CASNLNTGELFF	TGTGCCAGCAACCTAAACACCGGGGAGCTGTTTTTT
TRBV4-1	many	NA	16	TRBJ2-1	CASSLSPGSSYNEQFF	TGCGCCAGCAGTCTCTCGCCGGGTAGCTCCTACAATGAGCAGTTCTTC
TRBV5-1	many	NA	15	TRBJ1-1	CASSLAGGMGTEAFF	TGCGCCAGCAGCTTGGCCGGGGGGATGGGCACTGAAGCTTTCTTT
TRBV19	many	TRBD1	16	TRBJ1-1	CASSIRGQRSHTEAFF	TGTGCCAGTAGTATCCGGGGACAGCGGAGTCACACTGAAGCTTTCTTT
TRBV10-3	few	NA	12	TRBJ2-7	CAISATAYEQYF	TGTGCCATCAGTGCCACAGCCTACGAGCAGTACTTC
TRBV28	few	NA	13	TRBJ2-7	CASKGTVRSEQYF	TGTGCCAGCAAAGGGACCGTTAGGAGCGAGCAGTACTTC